This T cell receptor (beta chain) derives from a study of control samples from healthy donors and cancer patients. Sequenced by immunoSEQ multiplex PCR; TCRdb stores in-frame clones only, minus some. Altogether under 85,000 clones are present, approximately 82% being singletons, with the ten largest covering around 10%. The germline V gene encodes CDR1 SGHAT and CDR2 FQNNGV. The V segment lost 6 bases and the J segment 1 base; nucleotides outside the gene matches: 11. The CDR3 totals 16 residues. The sequence came from a man aged 60 to 75 with head and neck cancer. The gene calls are TRBV11-2 and TRBJ2-7; 8 nucleotides agree with TRBD1. The sample was PBMCs. CDR3 amino acids: CASRSTPGQESYEQYF. Here the CDR3 DNA reads TGTGCCAGCAGATCCACTCCGGGACAGGAGTCCTACGAGCAGTACTTC.